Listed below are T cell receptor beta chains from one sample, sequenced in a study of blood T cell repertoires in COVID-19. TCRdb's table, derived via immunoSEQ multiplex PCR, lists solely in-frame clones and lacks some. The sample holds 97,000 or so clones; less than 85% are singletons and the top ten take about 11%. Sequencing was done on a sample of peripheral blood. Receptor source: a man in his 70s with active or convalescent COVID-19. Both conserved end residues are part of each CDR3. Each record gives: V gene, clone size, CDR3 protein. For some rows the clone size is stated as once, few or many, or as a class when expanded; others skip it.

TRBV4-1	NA	CASSQEVRQGGIGTDTQYF
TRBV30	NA	CAWSPTGTVGQPQHF
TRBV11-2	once	CASSLDFARSYEQYF
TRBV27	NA	CASSFRGSYEQYF
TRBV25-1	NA	CASTRVGETQYF
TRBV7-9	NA	CASSLAAGYEQYF
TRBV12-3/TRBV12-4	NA	CASRSGTSRYF
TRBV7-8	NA	CASSRQGGKGTEAFF
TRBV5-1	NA	CASGTGPSYEQYF
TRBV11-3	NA	CASSLETSGGAYNEQFF
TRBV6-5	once	CASSRRNSPLHF
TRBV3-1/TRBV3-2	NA	CASSLGQADLTGELFF
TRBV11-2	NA	CASSLPTALRTSTDTQYF
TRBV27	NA	CASSFGTSGETQYF
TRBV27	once	CASSPRGRSGNTIYF
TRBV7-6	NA	CASSLTLAGGYNEQFF
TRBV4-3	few	CASSLDLGGNTEAFF
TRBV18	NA	CASSPSKGAHQPQHF
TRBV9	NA	CASSVGGRNAGELFF
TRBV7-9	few	CASSPRIAQMNEQFF
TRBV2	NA	CASSDSSGANTGELFF
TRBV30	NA	CAWSPQEGVAFF
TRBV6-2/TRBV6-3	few	CASSTGYEQYF
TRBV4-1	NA	CASSQARLRQGLLNTEAFF
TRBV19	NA	CASSTTGSRGQPQHF
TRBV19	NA	CASSDRGAASNQPQHF
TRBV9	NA	CASSVAGKSTGELFF
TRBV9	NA	CASGQSQTSSSYNSPLHF
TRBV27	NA	CASSQHLQGPSSGNTIYF
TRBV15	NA	CATSRPGTGLVNQPQHF
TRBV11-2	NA	CASSPGVVNEQFF
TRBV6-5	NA	CASSTGANYGYTF
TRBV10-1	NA	CASSDSHRDRGEQYF
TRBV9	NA	CASSVDSQGGNTIYF
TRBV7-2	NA	CASSLARGTEAFF
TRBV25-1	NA	CASSEGVEAFF
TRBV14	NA	CASSQGAANTEAFF
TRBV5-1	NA	CASSQRRESTGELFF
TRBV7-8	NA	CASSLDRGAKNIQYF
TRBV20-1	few	CSTDREGTQYF
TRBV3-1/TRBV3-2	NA	CASSQVETEAFF
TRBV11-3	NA	CASSRTDRGQNTEAFF
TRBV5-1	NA	CASSPGGSSYNEQFF
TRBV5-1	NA	CASSLGPIGGDETEAFF
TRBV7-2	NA	CASSLIDRDVRYTF
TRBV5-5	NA	CASSFYQGTYEQYF
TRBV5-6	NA	CASSLAQFGTSRETQYF
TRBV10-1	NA	CASRDPEGVGSGNTIYF
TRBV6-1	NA	CASSDGGSSPLHF
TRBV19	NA	CASSAYSGTTTSGVYNEQFF
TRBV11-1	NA	CASSLTSGSGQPQHF
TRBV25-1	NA	CASSSSGTQNSPLHF
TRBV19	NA	CARLTGTGLSSYEQYF